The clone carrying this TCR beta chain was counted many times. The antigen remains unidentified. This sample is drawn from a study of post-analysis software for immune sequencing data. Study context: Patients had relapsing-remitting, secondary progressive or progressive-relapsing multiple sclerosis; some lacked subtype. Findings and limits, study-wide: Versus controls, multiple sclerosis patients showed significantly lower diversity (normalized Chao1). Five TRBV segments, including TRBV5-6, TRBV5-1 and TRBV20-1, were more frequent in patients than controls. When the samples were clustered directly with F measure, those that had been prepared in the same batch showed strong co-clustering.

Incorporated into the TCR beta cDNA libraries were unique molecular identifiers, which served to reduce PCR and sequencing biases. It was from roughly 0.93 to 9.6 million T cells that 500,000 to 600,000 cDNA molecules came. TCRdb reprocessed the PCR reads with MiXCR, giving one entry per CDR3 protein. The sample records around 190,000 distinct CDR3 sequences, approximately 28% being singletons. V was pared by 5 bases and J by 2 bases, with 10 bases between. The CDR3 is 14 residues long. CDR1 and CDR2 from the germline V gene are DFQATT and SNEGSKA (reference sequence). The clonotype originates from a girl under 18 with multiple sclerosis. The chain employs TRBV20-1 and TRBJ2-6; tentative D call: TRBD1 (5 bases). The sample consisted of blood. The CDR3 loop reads CSALQGAGANVLTF. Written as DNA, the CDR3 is TGCAGTGCTCTTCAGGGTGCTGGGGCCAACGTCCTGACTTTC.